This paragraph reports one TCR beta chain. This entry belongs to a study of blood T cell repertoires in COVID-19. Study background: COVID-19 samples collected from the United States, Italy and Spain covered acute and convalescent phases. Sample material is recorded as cDNA or gDNA derived from T cells, B-cell-depleted T cells, or PBMCs.

The germline V gene has CDR1 SQVTM and CDR2 ANQGSEA. The CDR3 consists of 11 residues. The junction had 2 bases not matched to a gene; V was cut back by 6 bases and J by 6 bases. Per the original data handling: Amplification of reference gene primers was used by the study to estimate nucleated cell counts. Only in-frame clones appear in the TCRdb table, and some are missing; sequencing was by immunoSEQ multiplex PCR. That table furnishes V, J and clone size, whereas the DNA furnished D and trimming. The data hold roughly 250,000 clones, with 75% to 90% observed a single time. In assigning cohorts, the study relied on participant-reported clinical history.

The sequenced sample was PBMCs or T cells enriched from blood (not recorded which). The chain uses TRBV29-1 and TRBJ2-1; 7 positions match TRBD2. The receptor's source is a woman between 40 and 55 years old with acute COVID-19. The CDR3, as DNA: TGCAGCGTGCGGGAGTTCAATGAGCAGTTCTTC. This translates into CSVREFNEQFF.